Sequencing of this T cell receptor beta chain was carried out in a study of blood T cells in healthy people across ages. Study-level results: The study could not conclusively compare naive and antigen-experienced cells, given its unsorted PBMCs.

V shed 0 bases and J shed 2 bases, with 11 bases lying between them. Germline V gene data show CDR1 as ENHRY and CDR2 as SYGVKD. The CDR3 spans 15 residues. The donors, healthy Caucasians from Russia, were aged about 6 to 90. The use of a sample-barcoded 5' primer and a J-beta primer mix characterized a second PCR of 7 to 11 cycles. A tag from a template-switch adaptor with 12 random nucleotides marked each cDNA molecule. TCRdb ran MiXCR on the 5' RACE reads and lists one entry per CDR3 protein. Seen here are about 750,000 distinct CDR3 sequences, 53% observed once, and the top ten hold approximately 40%. This clonotype was seen at least ten times. Its antigen is unknown.

The gene calls are TRBV10-3 and TRBJ2-7; D may be TRBD1 (6 bases). Input material: blood. This sequence originates from a man older than 75 in good health. The CDR3 DNA is TGTGCCATCAGTGAGTCCAGGGGTGACCCCTACGAGCAGTACTTC. Its protein is CAISESRGDPYEQYF.